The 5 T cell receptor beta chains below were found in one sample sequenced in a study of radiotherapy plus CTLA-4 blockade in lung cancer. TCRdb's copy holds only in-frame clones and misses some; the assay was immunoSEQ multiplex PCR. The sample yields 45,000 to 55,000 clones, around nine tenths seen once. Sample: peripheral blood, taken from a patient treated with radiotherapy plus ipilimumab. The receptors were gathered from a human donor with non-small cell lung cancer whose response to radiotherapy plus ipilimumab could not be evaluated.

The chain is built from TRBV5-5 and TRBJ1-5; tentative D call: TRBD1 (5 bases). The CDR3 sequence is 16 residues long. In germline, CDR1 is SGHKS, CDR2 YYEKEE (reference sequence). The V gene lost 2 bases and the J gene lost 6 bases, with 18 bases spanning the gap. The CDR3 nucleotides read TGTGCCAGCAGCTTTCGGGCCGTGGCAGGGCTTCAGCCCCAGCATTTT. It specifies CASSFRAVAGLQPQHF.

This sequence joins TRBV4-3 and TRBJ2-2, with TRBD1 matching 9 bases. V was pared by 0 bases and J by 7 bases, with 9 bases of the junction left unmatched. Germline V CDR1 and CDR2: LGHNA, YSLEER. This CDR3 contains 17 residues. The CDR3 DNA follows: TGCGCCAGCAGCCAAGATGGGGGGACAGGGTGGAGCGGGGAGCTGTTTTTT. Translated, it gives CASSQDGGTGWSGELFF.

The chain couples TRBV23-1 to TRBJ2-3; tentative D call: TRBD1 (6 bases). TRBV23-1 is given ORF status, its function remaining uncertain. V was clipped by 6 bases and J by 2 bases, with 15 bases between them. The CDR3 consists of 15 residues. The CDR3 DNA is TGCGCCAGCAGCCTGACAGGTGACCACACAGATACGCAGTATTTT. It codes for CASSLTGDHTDTQYF.

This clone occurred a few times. CDR3 amino acids: CASSYSRLASDTQYF. CDR3 sequence (DNA): TGTGCCAGCAGTTACTCGAGGCTAGCTTCAGATACGCAGTATTTT. The V gene is TRBV6-6, the J gene TRBJ2-3, with D perhaps matching TRBD2 (5 bases). The CDR3 covers 15 residues. Trimming shortened V by 0 bases and J by 4 bases, and 11 bases separated the two germline ends. Germline CDR1 MNHNY, CDR2 SVGAGI (reference sequence).

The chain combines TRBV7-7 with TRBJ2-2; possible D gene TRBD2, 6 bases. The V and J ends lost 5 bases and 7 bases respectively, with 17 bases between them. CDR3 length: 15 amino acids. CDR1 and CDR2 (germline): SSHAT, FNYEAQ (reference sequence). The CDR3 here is CASSHSSARSGELFF. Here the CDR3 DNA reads TGTGCCAGCAGCCACTCTAGCGCACGGAGCGGGGAGCTGTTTTTT.